The 8 T cell receptor beta chains in this list originate from one sample, sequenced in a study of blood T cell repertoires in COVID-19. The method was immunoSEQ multiplex PCR; TCRdb's version includes in-frame clones alone and lacks a portion of them. The sample yields more than 55,000 clones, around 77% seen once. Material for sequencing was peripheral blood. The source of these receptors is a man older than 75 with active or convalescent COVID-19.

V usage is TRBV9 and J usage is TRBJ2-7; 7 bases map to TRBD2. CDR1 is SGDLS, CDR2 YYNGEE, per germline. Germline trimming cut 2 bases from V and 2 bases from J; bases unmatched to any gene: 4. This CDR3 comprises 14 residues. The CDR3 region has the DNA TGTGCCAGCAGCGTTAGCGGGTTAACCTACGAGCAGTACTTC. It translates to CASSVSGLTYEQYF.

This clone appeared a few times. The chain has TRBV5-5 and TRBJ2-5, with D perhaps matching TRBD2 (5 bases). V dropped 0 bases and J dropped 5 bases, with 14 bases sitting between them. The CDR3 sequence is 15 residues long. The germline CDR1 and CDR2 sequences are SGHKS and YYEKEE (reference sequence). The CDR3 DNA sequence: TGTGCCAGCAGCTTGGGACGGAGCAGAGGGGAGACCCAGTACTTC. This encodes CASSLGRSRGETQYF.

J is TRBJ1-5 and V is TRBV12-3 or TRBV12-4; D is unresolved. The ends were cut back, 3 bases at V and 10 bases at J, with 10 bases in the middle. The CDR3 sequence is 12 residues long. The CDR3 reads CASSFLQAPQHF. In DNA, the CDR3 is TGTGCCAGCAGTTTTCTTCAGGCTCCCCAGCATTTT.

The J gene is TRBJ1-1, the V gene TRBV3-1 (or the pseudogene TRBV3-2); D is unclear. Germline V gene sequence: CDR1 LGHDT, CDR2 YNNKEL (reference sequence). CDR3 size: 13 residues. V was cut by 4 bases and J by 3 bases, with 9 bases left in between. The DNA of the CDR3 is TGTGCCAGCAGCCCCAGGAGGGACACTGAAGCTTTCTTT. Protein product: CASSPRRDTEAFF.

The chain couples TRBV5-1 to TRBJ2-3; TRBD2 aligns across 13 bases. This CDR3 has 16 amino acids. Trimming cost V 4 bases and J 7 bases; bases outside gene matches: 9. In germline, CDR1 is SGHRS, CDR2 YFSETQ. CDR3 coding DNA: TGCGCCAGCAGCGCACCGGGACTAGCGGGATTCTATACGCAGTATTTT. Residues: CASSAPGLAGFYTQYF.

The V call is TRBV7-9, the J call TRBJ1-6; weak D call: TRBD1 (6 bases). Germline values: CDR1 SEHNR, CDR2 FQNEAQ (reference sequence). The CDR3 is 13 residues long. V lost 5 bases and J 9 bases, leaving 11 bases between the germline ends. The CDR3: CASSPQGSSPLHF. The CDR3 coding sequence is TGTGCCAGCAGCCCACAGGGATCTTCACCCCTCCACTTT.

This clone ranks as large (0.1 to 1%). V and J are TRBV11-2 and TRBJ2-1, with 11 bases matching TRBD2. The CDR3 contains 18 residues. V lost 0 bases and J lost 7; bases outside the gene matches: 11. CDR1 SGHAT and CDR2 FQNNGV come from the germline V gene. In nucleotides, the CDR3 is TGTGCCAGCAGCTTAGAGATTGTCGGGACTAGCGGTTCAAATGAGCAGTTCTTC. This sequence encodes CASSLEIVGTSGSNEQFF.

DNA of the CDR3: TGTGCCAGCAGCCAAGGCAGGGAACTAGATACGCAGTATTTT. This gives the protein CASSQGRELDTQYF. This sequence joins TRBV4-2 and TRBJ2-3; D might be TRBD1 (5 bases). Germline CDR1 LGHNA, CDR2 YNFKEQ. The V and J ends lost 1 base and 5 bases respectively, with 10 bases between them. This CDR3 is 14 amino acids long.